Described below is a single T cell receptor (beta chain) sequence and its context. Germline V gene sequence: CDR1 KGHSH, CDR2 LQKENI. The length of the CDR3 is 16 residues. Trimming took 0 bases from V and 2 from J; bases not matched to a gene: 4. In the authors' workflow: Cell counts per sample came from amplifying reference gene primers. Profiled with immunoSEQ multiplex PCR; TCRdb holds only in-frame clones, not every one. The D gene and trimming were derived from the DNA, and the V and J assignments and clone size from that table. The repertoire holds about 160,000 clones, with roughly nine tenths as singletons. The data derive from a study of blood T cell repertoires in COVID-19. At the level of the study: The United States, Italy and Spain supplied acute and convalescent COVID-19 samples. PBMCs, B-cell-depleted T cells, or T cells provided the cDNA or gDNA that made up the material.

The material sequenced was peripheral blood. The clonotype originates from a woman aged 70-85 years with acute or convalescent COVID-19. The chain carries TRBV18 and TRBJ1-1, with 9 nucleotides matching TRBD1. DNA of the CDR3: TGTGCCAGCTCACCACCGGCGACAGGGGGTAACACTGAAGCTTTCTTT. Protein sequence: CASSPPATGGNTEAFF.